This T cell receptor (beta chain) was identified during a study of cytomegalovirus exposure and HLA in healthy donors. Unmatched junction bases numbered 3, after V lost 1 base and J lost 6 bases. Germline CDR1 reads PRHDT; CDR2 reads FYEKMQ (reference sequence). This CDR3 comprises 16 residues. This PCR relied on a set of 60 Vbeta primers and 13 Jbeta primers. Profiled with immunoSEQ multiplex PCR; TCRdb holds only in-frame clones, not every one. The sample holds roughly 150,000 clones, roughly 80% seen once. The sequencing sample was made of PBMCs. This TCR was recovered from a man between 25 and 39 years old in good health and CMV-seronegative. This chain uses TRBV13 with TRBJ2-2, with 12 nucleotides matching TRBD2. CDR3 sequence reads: CASSLAASGRAGELFF. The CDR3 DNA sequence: TGTGCCAGCAGCTTAGCGGCTAGCGGGAGGGCCGGGGAGCTGTTTTTT.